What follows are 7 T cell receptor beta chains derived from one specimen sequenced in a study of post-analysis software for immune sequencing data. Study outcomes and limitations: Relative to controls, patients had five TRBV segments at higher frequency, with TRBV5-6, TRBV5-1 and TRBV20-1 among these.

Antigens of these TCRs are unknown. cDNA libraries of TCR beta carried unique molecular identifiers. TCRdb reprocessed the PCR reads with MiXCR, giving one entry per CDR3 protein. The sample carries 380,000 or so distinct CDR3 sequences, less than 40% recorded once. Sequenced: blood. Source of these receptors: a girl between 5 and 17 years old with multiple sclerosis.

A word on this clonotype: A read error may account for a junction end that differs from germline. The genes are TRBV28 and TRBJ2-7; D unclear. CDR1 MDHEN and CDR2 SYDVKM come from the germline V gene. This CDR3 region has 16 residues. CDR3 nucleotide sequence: TGTGCCAGCAGTTCCCCGCACGGTCTTGGGTCCTACAAGCAGTACTTC. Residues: CASSSPHGLGSYKQYF.

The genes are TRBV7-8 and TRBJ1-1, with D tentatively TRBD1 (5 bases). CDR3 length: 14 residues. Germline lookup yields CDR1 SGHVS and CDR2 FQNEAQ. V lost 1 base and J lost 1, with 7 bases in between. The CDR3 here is CASSLVRGNTEAFF. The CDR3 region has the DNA TGTGCCAGCAGCTTAGTAAGGGGGAACACTGAAGCTTTCTTT.

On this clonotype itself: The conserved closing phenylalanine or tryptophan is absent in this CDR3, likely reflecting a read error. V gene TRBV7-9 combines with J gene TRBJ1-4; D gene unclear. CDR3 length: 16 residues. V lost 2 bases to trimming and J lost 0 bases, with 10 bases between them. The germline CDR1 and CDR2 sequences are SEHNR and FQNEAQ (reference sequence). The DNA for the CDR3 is TGTGCCAGCAGCTTACAAGCAATTACAACTAATGAAAAACTGTTTTTG. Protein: CASSLQAITTNEKLFL.

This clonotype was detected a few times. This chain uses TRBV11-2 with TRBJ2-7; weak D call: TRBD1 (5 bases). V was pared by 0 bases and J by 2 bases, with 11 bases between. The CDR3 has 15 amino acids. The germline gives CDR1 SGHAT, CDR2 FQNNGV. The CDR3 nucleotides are TGTGCCAGCAGCTTAGAGGCGACAGTGACCTACGAGCAGTACTTC. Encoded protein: CASSLEATVTYEQYF.

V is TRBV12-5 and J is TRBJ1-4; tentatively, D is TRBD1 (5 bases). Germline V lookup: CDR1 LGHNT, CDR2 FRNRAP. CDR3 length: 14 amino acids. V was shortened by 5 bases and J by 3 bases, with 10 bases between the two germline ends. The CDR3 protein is CASGLDIANEKLFF. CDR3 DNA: TGTGCTAGTGGTCTGGACATAGCTAATGAAAAACTGTTTTTT.

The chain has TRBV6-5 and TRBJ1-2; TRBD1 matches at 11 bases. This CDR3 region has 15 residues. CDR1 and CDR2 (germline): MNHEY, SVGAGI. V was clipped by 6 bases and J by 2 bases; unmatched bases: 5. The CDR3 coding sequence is TGTGCCAGCAGCTGGACAGGGGGCGGAAACTATGGCTACACCTTC. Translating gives CASSWTGGGNYGYTF.

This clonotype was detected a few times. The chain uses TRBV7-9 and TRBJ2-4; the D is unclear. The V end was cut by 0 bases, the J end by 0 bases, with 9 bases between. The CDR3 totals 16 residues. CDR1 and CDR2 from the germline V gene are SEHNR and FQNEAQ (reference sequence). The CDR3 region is CASSLAVGVAKNIQYF. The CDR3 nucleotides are TGTGCCAGCAGCTTAGCGGTCGGAGTAGCCAAAAACATTCAGTACTTC.